This TCR beta chain was captured by sequencing in a study of control samples from healthy donors and cancer patients. Germline V CDR1 and CDR2: MNHEY, SMNVEV (reference sequence). CDR3 size: 16 residues. With 2 bases clipped from V and 4 bases from J, the junction kept 5 bases outside the gene matches. The protocol was immunoSEQ multiplex PCR, while the TCRdb copy is restricted to in-frame clones and leaves out a portion. The table has tens of thousands of clones, 87% seen once; the top ten hold roughly 13%. The source material was PBMCs. The rearrangement uses TRBV27 and TRBJ2-3, with 11 nucleotides matching TRBD2. The TCR comes from a man between 60 and 70 years old with head and neck cancer. CDR3 nucleotides: TGTGCCAGCAGTTTACTAGCGGGAGGTAGTGCAGATACGCAGTATTTT. Its translation: CASSLLAGGSADTQYF.